This T cell receptor beta chain was identified in a study of OX40 agonist ivuxolimab in advanced cancers. Here immunoSEQ multiplex PCR was the method, and the copy in TCRdb shows in-frame clones only, minus some. The sample has more than 40,000 clones; approximately 85% are singletons. Of note for this clone: The antigen remains undetermined.

Study-wide points: The work left the antigen specificity of expanded peripheral T cells undetermined.

Germline CDR1 and CDR2: PRHDT and FYEKMQ (reference sequence). The CDR3 length is 19 residues. J was trimmed by 1 base and V by 0 bases; bases with no gene match: 7. V usage is TRBV13 and J usage is TRBJ2-2, with 11 bases fitting TRBD1. The sequencing used CD4+ or CD8+ T cells sorted from blood, collected in a trial of the OX40 agonist ivuxolimab. This receptor was identified in an adult with an advanced solid tumor such as melanoma, head and neck, liver or kidney cancer. CDR3 nucleotide sequence: TGTGCCAGCAGCTTAGGACCCGGGACAGGGGGACAGAACACCGGGGAGCTGTTTTTT. It is translated as CASSLGPGTGGQNTGELFF.